Each of the 30 T cell receptor beta chains below was sequenced from the same sample in a study of blood T cell repertoires in COVID-19. Sequencing was performed with immunoSEQ multiplex PCR; in TCRdb, only in-frame clones are kept and a portion is missing. Among under 45,000 clones listed, 87% were seen once. The sequencing sample was made of peripheral blood. The receptors were sampled from a woman older than 75 in a cohort sampled during active or convalescent COVID-19.

The V gene is TRBV18, the J gene TRBJ1-2; D is undetermined. The CDR3 sequence is 17 residues long. Germline V CDR1 and CDR2: KGHSH, LQKENI. The V end was cut by 0 bases, the J end by 5 bases, with 19 bases between. CDR3 nucleotide sequence: TGTGCCAGCTCACCACCTCATGGTGAGGTAACTTTTTATGGCTACACCTTC. This translates into CASSPPHGEVTFYGYTF.

The rearrangement joins TRBV18 to TRBJ1-1; 7 positions agree with TRBD1. The CDR3 is 14 amino acids. Germline V gene sequence: CDR1 KGHSH, CDR2 LQKENI. J was trimmed by 1 base and V by 3 bases; bases with no gene match: 2. The CDR3 region is CASSPRTGNTEAFF. In DNA, the CDR3 is TGTGCCAGCTCACCGCGGACAGGGAACACTGAAGCTTTCTTT.

The chain has TRBV6-2 or TRBV6-3 and TRBJ2-7; TRBD2 is a possible D gene (7 bases). Trimming shortened V by 2 bases and J by 2 bases, and 13 bases separated the two germline ends. The CDR3 totals 15 residues. From germline, CDR1 is MNHEY and CDR2 SVGEGT. The CDR3 reads CASSYGGGPTYEQYF. CDR3 DNA sequence: TGTGCCAGCAGTTACGGGGGGGGGCCCACCTACGAGCAGTACTTC.

The chain uses TRBV3-1 (or the pseudogene TRBV3-2) and TRBJ2-3, with TRBD1 identical over 7 bases. V was pared by 4 bases and J by 5 bases, with 3 bases of the junction left unmatched. CDR1 and CDR2 (germline): LGHDT, YNNKEL (reference sequence). CDR3 length: 13 amino acids. The CDR3 DNA follows: TGTGCCAGCAGCCGGACAGGCGGAGATACGCAGTATTTT. Its translation: CASSRTGGDTQYF.

Only a few counts were recorded for this clone. The V and J genes are TRBV6-6 and TRBJ2-7, with TRBD1 matching 7 bases. The CDR3 totals 13 residues. Germline trimming cut 7 bases from V and 3 bases from J; bases unmatched to any gene: 6. Germline assignment: CDR1 MNHNY and CDR2 SVGAGI (reference sequence). The CDR3 sequence: CASTKQGVYEQYF. The CDR3 DNA is TGTGCCAGCACTAAGCAGGGGGTCTACGAGCAGTACTTC.

The chain joins TRBV6-2 or TRBV6-3 to TRBJ2-7; D is uncertain. CDR1 and CDR2 (germline): MNHEY, SVGEGT. This CDR3 has 12 residues. The V gene lost 5 bases and the J gene lost 0 bases, with 5 bases spanning the gap. The CDR3 bases are TGTGCCAGCAGTGTTAGCTCCTACGAGCAGTACTTC. Translation gives CASSVSSYEQYF.

V gene TRBV9 combines with J gene TRBJ2-1, with no clear D. V lost 2 bases and J lost 6, with 9 bases in between. Germline lookup yields CDR1 SGDLS and CDR2 YYNGEE. This CDR3 comprises 13 residues. The CDR3: CASSVDPSNEQFF. The CDR3 nucleotides are TGTGCCAGCAGCGTTGATCCGAGCAATGAGCAGTTCTTC.

This clone was recorded once. The V and J genes are TRBV12-3 or TRBV12-4 and TRBJ2-2; maybe TRBD1 (5 bases). Trimming left V 10 bases short and J 1 base short, with 10 bases between. This CDR3 has 13 amino acids. CDR3 amino acids: CATKTENTGELFF. In nucleotides, the CDR3 is TGTGCCACAAAGACAGAGAACACCGGGGAGCTGTTTTTT.

The rearrangement uses TRBV9 and TRBJ2-3, with D hard to call. Trimming left V 3 bases short and J 0 bases short, with 8 bases between. CDR1 and CDR2 (germline): SGDLS, YYNGEE. The CDR3 extends over 14 amino acids. The CDR3 bases are TGTGCCAGCAGCGCCGCTCTAAGCACAGATACGCAGTATTTT. Its translation: CASSAALSTDTQYF. The full variable domain, completed using reference TRBV9 and TRBJ2-3, is DSGVTQTPKHLITATGQRVTLRCSPRSGDLSVYWYQQSLDQGLQFLIQYYNGEERAKGNILERFSAQQFPDLHSELNLSSLELGDSALYFCASSAALSTDTQYFGPGTRLTVL.

The chain has TRBV19 and TRBJ2-3; D is possibly TRBD2 (5 bases). Trimming took 3 bases from V and 2 from J, leaving 12 bases between them. Germline CDR1 and CDR2: LNHDA and SQIVND (reference sequence). The CDR3 has 15 amino acids. The CDR3: CASSIRDSLTDTQYF. The CDR3 DNA is TGTGCCAGTAGTATTCGGGATTCCCTCACAGATACGCAGTATTTT. Using reference TRBV19 and TRBJ2-3 for the parts outside the CDR3, the full variable domain is DGGITQSPKYLFRKEGQNVTLSCEQNLNHDAMYWYRQDPGQGLRLIYYSQIVNDFQKGDIAEGYSVSREKKESFPLTVTSAQKNPTAFYLCASSIRDSLTDTQYFGPGTRLTVL.

The table lists this clone with a few counts. This chain connects TRBV5-5 to TRBJ2-1, with 12 bases that match TRBD2. Germline-derived CDR1 and CDR2 are SGHKS and YYEKEE (reference sequence). This CDR3 contains 15 residues. Trimming at V came to 6 bases and at J to 6 bases, leaving 7 bases not matched to a gene. The CDR3 sequence is CASTSLAGGRNEQFF. The CDR3 nucleotides are TGTGCCAGCACCTCACTAGCGGGAGGTCGCAATGAGCAGTTCTTC.

The CDR3 sequence is CATSDLRTDSTDTQYF. The CDR3 region has the DNA TGTGCCACCAGTGATTTGCGGACTGATAGCACAGATACGCAGTATTTT. The chain has TRBV24-1 and TRBJ2-3; possibly TRBD2 for D (5 bases). Germline V gene sequence: CDR1 KGHDR, CDR2 SFDVKD. Trimming cost V 0 bases and J 0 bases, with 9 bases left between them. The CDR3 has 16 residues.

The gene calls are TRBV3-1 (or the pseudogene TRBV3-2) and TRBJ2-7, with D perhaps TRBD2 (6 bases). This CDR3 has 14 amino acids. CDR1 is LGHDT, CDR2 YNNKEL, per germline (reference sequence). Trimming cost V 5 bases and J 5 bases, with 16 bases left between them. This CDR3 reads CASSYRLGNNEQYF. CDR3 coding DNA: TGTGCCAGCAGCTACCGACTAGGTAACAACGAGCAGTACTTC.

This clone has a handful of counts. This rearrangement joins TRBV24-1 to TRBJ2-1; a weak D match, TRBD2 (6 bases). Germline CDR1 reads KGHDR; CDR2 reads SFDVKD. With 10 bases removed from V and 2 bases from J, the gap between germline ends came to 14 bases. This CDR3 is 14 amino acids long. The CDR3 protein is CATKWGDPYNEQFF. The CDR3 DNA reads TGTGCCACTAAGTGGGGGGATCCCTACAATGAGCAGTTCTTC.

This CDR3 reads CSASRTGTHEQFF. CDR3 DNA: TGCAGTGCTAGTCGGACAGGCACCCATGAGCAGTTCTTC. V gene TRBV20-1 combines with J gene TRBJ2-1; 7 bases line up with TRBD1. J was trimmed by 8 bases and V by 3 bases; bases with no gene match: 7. CDR1 is DFQATT, CDR2 SNEGSKA, per germline (reference sequence). The CDR3 consists of 13 residues.

The chain joins TRBV3-1 (or the pseudogene TRBV3-2) to TRBJ1-5, with D possibly matching TRBD1 (5 bases). Trimming removed 8 bases at V and 7 bases at J, with 21 bases between. In germline, CDR1 is LGHDT, CDR2 YNNKEL (reference sequence). The CDR3 extends over 15 amino acids. CDR3 sequence (DNA): TGTGCCAGCGCCCAGAGCGGGGGACGGGTACAGCCCCAGCATTTT. This codes for CASAQSGGRVQPQHF.

The rearrangement uses TRBV7-9 and TRBJ1-3; D is uncertain. Trimming shortened V by 5 bases and J by 0 bases, and 17 bases separated the two germline ends. Per germline, CDR1 SEHNR and CDR2 FQNEAQ (reference sequence). The CDR3 consists of 17 residues. Here the CDR3 reads CASSRTGRPLSGNTIYF. The CDR3 coding sequence is TGTGCCAGCAGCCGGACCGGGAGGCCTCTCTCTGGAAACACCATATATTTT. The variable domain in full, completed from reference TRBV7-9 and TRBJ1-3, reads DTGVSQNPRHKITKRGQNVTFRCDPISEHNRLYWYRQTLGQGPEFLTYFQNEAQLEKSRLLSDRFSAERPKGSFSTLEIQRTEQGDSAMYLCASSRTGRPLSGNTIYFGEGSWLTVV.

This clone was seen once. The chain combines TRBV2 with TRBJ2-7; D may be TRBD2 (6 bases). Between the trimmed V and J ends, which lost 6 bases and 5 bases, there was a span of 14 bases. The CDR3 loop spans 13 amino acids. The V gene's germline CDR1 is SNHLY and CDR2 FYNNEI. In nucleotides, the CDR3 is TGTGCCAGCAGCCCTAGACTAGGAGACGAGCAGTACTTC. This encodes CASSPRLGDEQYF.

The chain recombines TRBV20-1 with TRBJ1-4, with D unresolved. CDR3 length equals 11 residues. Trimming removed 6 bases from V and 6 bases from J, with 8 bases in between. Per germline, CDR1 DFQATT and CDR2 SNEGSKA (reference sequence). In DNA form, the CDR3 reads TGCAGTGCGTGGGGAGATGAAAAACTGTTTTTT. Translated, it gives CSAWGDEKLFF.

This clone has just a few counts. The rearrangement joins TRBV5-1 to TRBJ1-2; maybe TRBD1 (6 bases). Per the germline V gene, CDR1 is SGHRS and CDR2 is YFSETQ. V gave up 0 bases and J gave up 4 bases, with 10 bases separating them. There are 14 residues in the CDR3. CDR3 sequence (DNA): TGCGCCAGCAGCTTGGACGGGGGGCTCTATGGCTACACCTTC. Translation: CASSLDGGLYGYTF.

The V call is TRBV30, the J call TRBJ2-7; TRBD2 is a possible D gene (5 bases). The CDR3 length is 17 residues. Germline CDR1 reads GTSNPN; CDR2 reads SVGIG (reference sequence). The germline V and J ends were trimmed by 3 bases and 3 bases, with 24 bases remaining between them. The CDR3 reads CAWSPPLNRGSNYEQYF. In DNA form, the CDR3 reads TGTGCCTGGAGCCCACCTCTAAACCGGGGTTCAAACTACGAGCAGTACTTC.

The chain has TRBV7-9 and TRBJ1-6, with a weak D call TRBD1 (5 bases). In germline, CDR1 is SEHNR, CDR2 FQNEAQ (reference sequence). The CDR3 runs to 16 residues. V was trimmed by 4 bases and J by 0 bases, leaving 10 bases between them. The CDR3 region is CASSSPGGSYNSPLHF. The CDR3 DNA is TGTGCCAGCAGCTCTCCGGGGGGCTCCTATAATTCACCCCTCCACTTT.

This clone was found once. This chain uses TRBV15 with TRBJ1-1; D gene ambiguous. The germline V gene encodes CDR1 LNHNV and CDR2 YYDKDF (reference sequence). V was cut by 2 bases and J by 1 base, with 11 bases left in between. The CDR3 spans 15 residues. The CDR3 DNA is TGTGCCACCAGCAGACCCCCTCGGGGGAACACTGAAGCTTTCTTT. This sequence encodes CATSRPPRGNTEAFF.

The CDR3 here is CASSQGAAVGNTIYF. CDR3 in DNA: TGTGCCAGCAGCCAAGGAGCGGCAGTTGGAAACACCATATATTTT. The chain recombines TRBV3-1 (or the pseudogene TRBV3-2) with TRBJ1-3; D is unclear. V shed 1 base and J shed 3 bases, with 10 bases lying between them. Per the germline V gene, CDR1 is LGHDT and CDR2 is YNNKEL (reference sequence). There are 15 residues in the CDR3.

The V and J genes are TRBV7-9 and TRBJ2-3; 9 positions match TRBD2. From germline, CDR1 is SEHNR and CDR2 FQNEAQ (reference sequence). After removal of 3 bases from V and 1 base from J, the junction contained 2 bases not matched to a gene. The CDR3 loop spans 15 amino acids. The CDR3 DNA reads TGTGCCAGCAGCTTGGCTAGCGGGGGCACAGATACGCAGTATTTT. It translates to CASSLASGGTDTQYF.

The chain is built from TRBV11-2 and TRBJ1-6; D is perhaps TRBD1 (6 bases). CDR1 SGHAT and CDR2 FQNNGV come from the germline V gene. This CDR3 has 15 amino acids. V lost 0 bases, J lost 10 bases, and 13 bases lay in between. The CDR3 here is CASSLEPRGGSPLHF. Here the CDR3 DNA reads TGTGCCAGCAGCTTAGAACCCAGGGGAGGGTCACCCCTCCACTTT.

The rearrangement uses TRBV6-1 and TRBJ1-2, with 10 bases matching TRBD1. This CDR3 has 15 residues. Germline V gene sequence: CDR1 MNHNS, CDR2 SASEGT. Germline trimming cut 3 bases from V and 4 bases from J; bases unmatched to any gene: 5. In DNA, the CDR3 is TGTGCCAGCAGTGACCTGGGACAGGGGTTCTATGGCTACACCTTC. Protein: CASSDLGQGFYGYTF.

The CDR3 spells CAISGRASGTPHNEQFF. The CDR3 nucleotides are TGTGCCATCAGTGGGCGGGCTAGCGGGACCCCCCACAATGAGCAGTTCTTC. The chain couples TRBV10-3 to TRBJ2-1; 9 nucleotides agree with TRBD2. Germline CDR1 reads ENHRY; CDR2 reads SYGVKD. The CDR3 totals 17 residues. The V and J ends lost 4 bases and 5 bases, in that order; junction bases with no gene match: 12.

This clone was picked up one time. J is TRBJ2-1 and V is TRBV9; 7 bases are shared with TRBD2. Germline CDR1 and CDR2: SGDLS and YYNGEE. The junction had 9 bases not matched to a gene; V was cut back by 3 bases and J by 6 bases. There are 15 residues in the CDR3. CDR3 nucleotides: TGTGCCAGCAGCGACCCTAGCGGAGAGGGCAATGAGCAGTTCTTC. Protein product: CASSDPSGEGNEQFF.

This chain's CDR3 is CASSERDRSKLFF. The DNA for the CDR3 is TGTGCCAGCAGTGAAAGGGACAGGTCAAAACTGTTTTTT. The rearrangement joins TRBV6-1 to TRBJ1-4, with TRBD1 matching 8 bases. Germline V lookup: CDR1 MNHNS, CDR2 SASEGT. The trim removed 2 bases at V and 10 bases at J, leaving 3 bases unmatched. The CDR3 length is 13 residues.